The clone carrying this TCR beta chain was observed a handful of times. V shed 5 bases and J 9 bases; nucleotides not matched to a gene: 7. There are 14 residues in the CDR3. The germline gives CDR1 MNHNY, CDR2 SVGAGI (reference sequence). Libraries were prepared by immunoSEQ multiplex PCR; TCRdb keeps only in-frame clonotypes and omits some of them. The sample holds over 3,000 clones, 57% seen once. Indicated treatment: randomized to nivolumab then ipilimumab (arm A) or the reverse (arm B). The data are from a study of sequential checkpoint blockade in melanoma. The sequence came from a human patient with melanoma. Some clones in this sample may be carry-over from other donors' samples. The sample consisted of CD8+ T cells sorted from blood (inferred from file names), taken from a patient given nivolumab and ipilimumab in sequence. The V gene is TRBV6-6, the J gene TRBJ1-6, with 7 bases fitting TRBD1. CDR3 region: CASSGGTDSSPLHF. Here the CDR3 DNA reads TGTGCCAGCAGTGGGGGGACAGACAGTTCACCCCTCCACTTT.